This TCR beta chain was obtained from a study of OX40 agonist ivuxolimab in advanced cancers. Study background: Cohort: roughly 80% men, mean age approximately 66, aged roughly 20 to 79. Study conclusions and caveats: Dose levels from 0.1 to 3.0 mg/kg saw CD4+ and CD8+ blood T cells expand clonally by week 6. Not determined was the antigen specificity of the expanded peripheral T cells.

The table came from immunoSEQ multiplex PCR; TCRdb's copy has only in-frame clones and leaves some out. The repertoire holds around 15,000 clones, with 65% to 90% as singletons. Germline V gene data show CDR1 as MNHEY and CDR2 as SVGAGI. The V segment lost 2 bases and the J segment 4 bases; nucleotides outside the gene matches: 8. This CDR3 contains 16 residues. For this clone: The antigen is not known.

The TCR sequence derives from an adult with an advanced solid tumor such as melanoma, head and neck, liver or kidney cancer. Sequences were derived from CD4+ or CD8+ T cells sorted from blood, sampled in a trial of the OX40 agonist ivuxolimab. V gene TRBV6-5 combines with J gene TRBJ2-1, with 7 bases lining up with TRBD2. The CDR3 DNA follows: TGTGCCAGCAGTTACCGAATTAGCGGGTCATACAATGAGCAGTTCTTC. It codes for CASSYRISGSYNEQFF.